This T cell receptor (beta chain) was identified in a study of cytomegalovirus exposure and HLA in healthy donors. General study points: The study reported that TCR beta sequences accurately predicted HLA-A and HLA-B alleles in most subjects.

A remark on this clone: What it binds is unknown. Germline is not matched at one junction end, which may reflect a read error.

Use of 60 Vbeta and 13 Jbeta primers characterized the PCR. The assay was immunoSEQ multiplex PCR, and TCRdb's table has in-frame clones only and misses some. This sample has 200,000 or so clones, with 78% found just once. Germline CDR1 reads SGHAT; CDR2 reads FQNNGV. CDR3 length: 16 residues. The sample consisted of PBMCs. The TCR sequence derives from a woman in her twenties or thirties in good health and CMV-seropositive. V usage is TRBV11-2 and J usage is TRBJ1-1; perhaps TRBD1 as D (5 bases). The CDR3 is CASSLPRGGLNTEVFF. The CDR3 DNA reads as TGTGCCAGCAGCTTACCCCGGGGGGGACTGAACACTGAAGTTTTCTTT. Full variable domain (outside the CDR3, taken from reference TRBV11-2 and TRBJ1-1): EAGVAQSPRYKIIEKRQSVAFWCNPISGHATLYWYQQILGQGPKLLIQFQNNGVVDDSQLPKDRFSAERLKGVDSTLKIQPAKLEDSAVYLCASSLPRGGLNTEVFFGQGTRLTVV.